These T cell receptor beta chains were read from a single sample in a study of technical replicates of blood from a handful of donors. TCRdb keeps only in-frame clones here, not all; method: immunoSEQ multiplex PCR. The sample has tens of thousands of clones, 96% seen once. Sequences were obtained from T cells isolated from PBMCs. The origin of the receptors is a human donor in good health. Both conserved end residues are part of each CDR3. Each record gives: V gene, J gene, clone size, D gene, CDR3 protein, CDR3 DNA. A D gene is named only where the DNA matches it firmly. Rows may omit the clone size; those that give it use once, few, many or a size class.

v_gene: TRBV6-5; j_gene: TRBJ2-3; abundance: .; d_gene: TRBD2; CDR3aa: CASRGTSGSTDTQYF; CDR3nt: TGTGCCAGCAGGGGGACTAGCGGGAGCACAGATACGCAGTATTTT
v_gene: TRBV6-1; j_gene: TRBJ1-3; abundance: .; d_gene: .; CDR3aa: CASLRDSVWTIYF; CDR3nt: TGTGCCAGCCTTCGGGACTCGGTGTGGACCATATATTTT
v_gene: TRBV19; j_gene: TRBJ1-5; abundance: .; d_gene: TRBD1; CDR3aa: CASRDIRGQGDQPQHF; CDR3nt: TGTGCCAGTAGAGACATCCGGGGACAGGGGGATCAGCCCCAGCATTTT
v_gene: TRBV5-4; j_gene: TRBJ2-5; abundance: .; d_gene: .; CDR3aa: CASSLLLGETQYF; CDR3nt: TGTGCCAGCAGCTTGTTACTAGGAGAGACCCAGTACTTC
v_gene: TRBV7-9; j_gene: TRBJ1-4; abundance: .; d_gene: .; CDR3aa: CASSLEGQSEKLFF; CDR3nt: TGTGCCAGCAGCTTAGAGGGACAATCGGAAAAACTGTTTTTT
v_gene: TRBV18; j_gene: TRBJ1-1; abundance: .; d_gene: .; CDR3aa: CASSPPFEHNTEAFF; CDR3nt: TGTGCCAGCTCACCACCGTTTGAGCATAACACTGAAGCTTTCTTT
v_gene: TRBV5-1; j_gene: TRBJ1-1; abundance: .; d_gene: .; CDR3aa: CASSLELSSTEAFF; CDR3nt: TGCGCCAGCAGCTTGGAGTTGAGCTCCACTGAAGCTTTCTTT
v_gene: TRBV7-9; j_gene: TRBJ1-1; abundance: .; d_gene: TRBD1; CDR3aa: CASRRQGNTEAFF; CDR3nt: TGTGCCAGCAGGCGACAGGGGAACACTGAAGCTTTCTTT
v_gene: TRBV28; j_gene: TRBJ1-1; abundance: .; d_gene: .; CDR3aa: CASTARGLSTEAFF; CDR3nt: TGTGCCAGCACGGCCAGAGGACTGTCGACTGAAGCTTTCTTT
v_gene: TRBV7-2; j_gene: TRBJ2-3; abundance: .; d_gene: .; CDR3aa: CASSVQGMGSTDTQYF; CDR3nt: TGTGCCAGCAGCGTACAGGGTATGGGTAGCACAGATACGCAGTATTTT
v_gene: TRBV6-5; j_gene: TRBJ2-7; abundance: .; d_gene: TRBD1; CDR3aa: CASSRTGDEQYF; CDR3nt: TGTGCCAGCAGTAGGACAGGGGACGAGCAGTACTTC
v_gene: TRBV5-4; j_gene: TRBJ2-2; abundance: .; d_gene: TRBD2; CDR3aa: CASSPILTSGGNTGELFF; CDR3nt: TGTGCCAGCAGCCCTATATTGACTAGCGGGGGGAACACCGGGGAGCTGTTTTTT
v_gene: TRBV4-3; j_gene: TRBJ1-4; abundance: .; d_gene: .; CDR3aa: CASSRREGNEKLFF; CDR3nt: TGCGCCAGCAGCCGCAGGGAGGGCAATGAAAAACTGTTTTTT
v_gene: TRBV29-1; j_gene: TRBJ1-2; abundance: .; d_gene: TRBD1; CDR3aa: CSVEEGTAFEGGYTF; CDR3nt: TGCAGCGTTGAAGAAGGGACAGCCTTTGAGGGTGGCTACACCTTC
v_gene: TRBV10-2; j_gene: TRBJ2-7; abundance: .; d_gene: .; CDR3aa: CASFEVEQYF; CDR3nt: TGCGCCAGCTTCGAGGTCGAGCAGTACTTC
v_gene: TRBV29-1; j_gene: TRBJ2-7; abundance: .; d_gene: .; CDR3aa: CSVLYVTGEYEQYF; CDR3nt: TGCAGTGTATTGTATGTGACAGGCGAATACGAGCAGTACTTC
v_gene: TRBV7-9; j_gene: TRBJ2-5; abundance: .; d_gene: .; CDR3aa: CASSFGGQETQYF; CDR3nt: TGTGCCAGCAGCTTCGGCGGCCAAGAGACCCAGTACTTC
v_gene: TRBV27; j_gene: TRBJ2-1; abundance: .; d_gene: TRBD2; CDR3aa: CASSYLAGGHNNEQFF; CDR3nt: TGTGCCAGCAGTTACTTAGCGGGAGGACACAACAATGAGCAGTTCTTC
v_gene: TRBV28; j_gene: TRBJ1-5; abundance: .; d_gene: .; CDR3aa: CASFRTLSNQPQHF; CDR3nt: TGTGCCAGCTTTAGGACACTTAGCAATCAGCCCCAGCATTTT
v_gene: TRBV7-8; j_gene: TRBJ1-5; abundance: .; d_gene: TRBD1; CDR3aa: CASSLTGVDNQPQHF; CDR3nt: TGTGCCAGCAGCTTAACAGGGGTGGACAATCAGCCCCAGCATTTT
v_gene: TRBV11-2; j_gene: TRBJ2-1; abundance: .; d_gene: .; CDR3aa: CASSLKRDEQFF; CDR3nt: TGTGCCAGCAGCTTAAAGCGGGATGAGCAGTTCTTC
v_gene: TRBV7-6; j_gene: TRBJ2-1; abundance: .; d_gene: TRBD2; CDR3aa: CASGLAAGGMADEQFF; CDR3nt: TGTGCCAGCGGCCTGGCAGCGGGAGGCATGGCCGATGAGCAGTTCTTC
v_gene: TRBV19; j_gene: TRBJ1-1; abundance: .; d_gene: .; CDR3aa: CASSTSVNTEAFF; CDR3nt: TGTGCCAGTAGCACCAGTGTGAACACTGAAGCTTTCTTT
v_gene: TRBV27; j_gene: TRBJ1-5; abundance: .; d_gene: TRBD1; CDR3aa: CASRRTGGTASNQPQHF; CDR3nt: TGTGCCAGCAGGCGGACAGGGGGCACGGCTAGCAATCAGCCCCAGCATTTT
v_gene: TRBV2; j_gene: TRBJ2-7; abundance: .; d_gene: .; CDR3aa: CASSAQYYEQYF; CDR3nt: TGTGCCAGCAGTGCCCAGTACTACGAGCAGTACTTC
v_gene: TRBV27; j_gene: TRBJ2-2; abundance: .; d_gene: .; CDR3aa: CASSLSIVLVVSGELFF; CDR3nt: TGTGCCAGCAGTTTATCGATCGTGTTGGTAGTCTCCGGGGAGCTGTTTTTT
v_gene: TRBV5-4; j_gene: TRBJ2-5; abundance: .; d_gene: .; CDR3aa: CASSFRGGGETQYF; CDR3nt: TGTGCCAGCAGCTTTAGGGGGGGCGGGGAGACCCAGTACTTC
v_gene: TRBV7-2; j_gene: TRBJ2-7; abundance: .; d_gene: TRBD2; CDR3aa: CASSLGLAGEQYF; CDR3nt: TGTGCCAGCAGCTTAGGACTAGCGGGAGAGCAGTACTTC
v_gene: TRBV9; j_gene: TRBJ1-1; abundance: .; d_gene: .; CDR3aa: CASSVGGGRGNTEAFF; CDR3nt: TGTGCCAGCAGCGTAGGCGGGGGGCGAGGGAACACTGAAGCTTTCTTT
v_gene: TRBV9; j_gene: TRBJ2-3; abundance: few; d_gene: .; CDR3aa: CASSVVGTQYF; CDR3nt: TGTGCCAGCAGCGTAGTCGGGACGCAGTATTTT
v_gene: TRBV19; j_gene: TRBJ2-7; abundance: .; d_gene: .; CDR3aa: CASSMGASHEQYF; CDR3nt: TGTGCCAGTAGTATGGGCGCTAGCCACGAGCAGTACTTC
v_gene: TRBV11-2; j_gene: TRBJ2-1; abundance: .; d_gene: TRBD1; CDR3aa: CASSLGQGTYNEQFF; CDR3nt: TGTGCCAGCAGCTTAGGACAGGGGACCTACAATGAGCAGTTCTTC
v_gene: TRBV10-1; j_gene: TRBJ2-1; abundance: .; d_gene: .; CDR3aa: CASSPTRQDYNEQFF; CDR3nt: TGCGCCAGCAGCCCCACTAGACAAGATTACAATGAGCAGTTCTTC
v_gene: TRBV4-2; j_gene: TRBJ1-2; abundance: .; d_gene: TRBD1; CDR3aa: CASSQVDRGFRGVDGYTF; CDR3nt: TGTGCCAGCAGCCAAGTGGACAGGGGATTCAGGGGGGTGGATGGCTACACCTTC
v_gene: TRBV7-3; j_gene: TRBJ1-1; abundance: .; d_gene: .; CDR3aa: CASSPRRGNTEAFF; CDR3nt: TGTGCCAGCAGCCCCCGCCGGGGGAACACTGAAGCTTTCTTT
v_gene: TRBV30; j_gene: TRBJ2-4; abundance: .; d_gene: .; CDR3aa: CAYGMGKNIQYF; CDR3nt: TGTGCCTACGGGATGGGCAAAAACATTCAGTACTTC
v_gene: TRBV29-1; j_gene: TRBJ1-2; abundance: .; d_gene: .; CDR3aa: CSSPFPTGGGYTF; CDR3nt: TGCAGCTCTCCATTCCCGACAGGTGGAGGCTACACCTTC
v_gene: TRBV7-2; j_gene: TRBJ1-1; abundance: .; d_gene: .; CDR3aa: CASSLFEEIGEAFF; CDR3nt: TGTGCCAGCAGCTTATTCGAGGAAATCGGTGAAGCTTTCTTT
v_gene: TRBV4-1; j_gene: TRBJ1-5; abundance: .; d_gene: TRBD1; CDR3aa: CASSSRDRNNQPQHF; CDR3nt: TGCGCCAGCAGCTCCCGGGACAGAAATAATCAGCCCCAGCATTTT
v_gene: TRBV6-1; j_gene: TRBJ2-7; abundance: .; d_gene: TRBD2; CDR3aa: CASSEAGVAGVVEQYF; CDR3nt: TGTGCCAGCAGTGAAGCAGGAGTCGCGGGGGTTGTCGAGCAGTACTTC
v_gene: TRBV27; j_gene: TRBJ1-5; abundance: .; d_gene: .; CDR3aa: CASSFLGGDQPQHF; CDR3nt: TGTGCCAGCAGTTTTTTGGGGGGGGATCAGCCCCAGCATTTT
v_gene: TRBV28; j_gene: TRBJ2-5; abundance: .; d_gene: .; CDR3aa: CASSSQNLETQYF; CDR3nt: TGTGCCAGCAGTTCCCAAAATTTGGAGACCCAGTACTTC
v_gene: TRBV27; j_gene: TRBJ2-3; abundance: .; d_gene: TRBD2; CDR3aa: CASSLWVAGRVADTQYF; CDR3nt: TGTGCCAGCAGTTTATGGGTAGCGGGAAGGGTGGCAGATACGCAGTATTTT
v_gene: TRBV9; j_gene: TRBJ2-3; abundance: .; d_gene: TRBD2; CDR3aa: CASSVGGLAGADTQYF; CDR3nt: TGTGCCAGCAGCGTAGGGGGACTAGCGGGAGCCGATACGCAGTATTTT